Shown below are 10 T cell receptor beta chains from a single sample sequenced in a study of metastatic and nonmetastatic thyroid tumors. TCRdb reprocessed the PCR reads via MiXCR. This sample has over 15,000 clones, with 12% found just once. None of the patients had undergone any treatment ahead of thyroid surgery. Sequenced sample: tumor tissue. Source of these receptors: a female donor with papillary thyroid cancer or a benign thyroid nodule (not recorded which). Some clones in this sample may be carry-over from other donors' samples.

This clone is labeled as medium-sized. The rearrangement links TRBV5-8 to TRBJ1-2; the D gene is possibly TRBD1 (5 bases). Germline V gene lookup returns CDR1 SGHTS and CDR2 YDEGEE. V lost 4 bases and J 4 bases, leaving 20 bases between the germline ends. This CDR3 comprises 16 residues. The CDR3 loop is CASSRLQGAVFYGYTF. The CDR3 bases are TGTGCCAGCAGCCGACTCCAGGGCGCCGTTTTCTATGGCTACACCTTC. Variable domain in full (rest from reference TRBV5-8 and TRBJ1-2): EAGVTQSPTHLIKTRGQQATLRCSPISGHTSVYWYQQALGLGLQFLLWYDEGEERNRGNFPPRFSGRQFPNYSSELNVNALELEDSALYLCASSRLQGAVFYGYTFGSGTRLTVV.

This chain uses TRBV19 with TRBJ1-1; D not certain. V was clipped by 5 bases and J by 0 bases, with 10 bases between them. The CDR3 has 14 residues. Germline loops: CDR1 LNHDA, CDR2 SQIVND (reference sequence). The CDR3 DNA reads TGTGCCAGTAGTGTACAGTCCATGAACACTGAAGCTTTCTTT. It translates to CASSVQSMNTEAFF.

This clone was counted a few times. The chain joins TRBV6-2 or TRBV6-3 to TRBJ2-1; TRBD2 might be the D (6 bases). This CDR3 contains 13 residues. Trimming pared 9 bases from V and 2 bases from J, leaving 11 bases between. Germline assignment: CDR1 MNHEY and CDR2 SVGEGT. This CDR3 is CASNLAPYNEQFF. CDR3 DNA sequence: TGTGCCAGTAACCTAGCGCCCTACAATGAGCAGTTCTTC.

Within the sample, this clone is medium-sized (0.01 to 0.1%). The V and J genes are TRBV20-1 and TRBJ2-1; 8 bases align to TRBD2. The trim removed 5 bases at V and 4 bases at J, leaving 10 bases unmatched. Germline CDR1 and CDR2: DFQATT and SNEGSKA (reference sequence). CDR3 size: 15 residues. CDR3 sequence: CSAPGSGIGYNEQFF. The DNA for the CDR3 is TGCAGTGCTCCGGGTAGCGGGATAGGTTACAATGAGCAGTTCTTC.

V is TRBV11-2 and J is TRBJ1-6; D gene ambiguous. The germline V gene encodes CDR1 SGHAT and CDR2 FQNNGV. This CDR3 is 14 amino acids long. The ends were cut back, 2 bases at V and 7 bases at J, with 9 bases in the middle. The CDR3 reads CASSLTGWNSPLHF. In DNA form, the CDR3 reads TGTGCCAGCAGCTTAACGGGGTGGAATTCACCCCTCCACTTT.

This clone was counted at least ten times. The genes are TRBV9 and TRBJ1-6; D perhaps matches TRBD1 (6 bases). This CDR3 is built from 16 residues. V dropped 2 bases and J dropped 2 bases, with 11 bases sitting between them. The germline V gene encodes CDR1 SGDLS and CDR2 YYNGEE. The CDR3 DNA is TGTGCCAGCAGCGTGGGACAATCCCCCTATAATTCACCCCTCCACTTT. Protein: CASSVGQSPYNSPLHF.

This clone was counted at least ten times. CDR3 in DNA: TGTGCCAGCAGTTACTCTGGTGGGGGAGGAGGGGCCAACGTCCTGACTTTC. Its translation: CASSYSGGGGGANVLTF. The genes are TRBV6-5 and TRBJ2-6, with D tentatively TRBD2 (6 bases). This CDR3 is 17 amino acids long. Germline lookup yields CDR1 MNHEY and CDR2 SVGAGI. V was pared by 0 bases and J by 4 bases, with 13 bases between.

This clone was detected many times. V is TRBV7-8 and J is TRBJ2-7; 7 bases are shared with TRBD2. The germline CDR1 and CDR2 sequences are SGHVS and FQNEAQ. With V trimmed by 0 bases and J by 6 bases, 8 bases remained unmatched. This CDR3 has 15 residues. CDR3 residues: CASSLATRGFPEQYF. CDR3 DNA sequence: TGTGCCAGCAGCTTAGCCACGCGGGGGTTTCCCGAGCAGTACTTC.

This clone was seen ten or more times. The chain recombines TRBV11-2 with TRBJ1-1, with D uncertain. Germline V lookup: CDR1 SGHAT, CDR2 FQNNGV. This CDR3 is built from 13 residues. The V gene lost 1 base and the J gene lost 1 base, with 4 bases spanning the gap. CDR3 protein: CASSLAGNTEAFF. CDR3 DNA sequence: TGTGCCAGCAGCTTAGCGGGGAACACTGAAGCTTTCTTT. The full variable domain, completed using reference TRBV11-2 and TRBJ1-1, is EAGVAQSPRYKIIEKRQSVAFWCNPISGHATLYWYQQILGQGPKLLIQFQNNGVVDDSQLPKDRFSAERLKGVDSTLKIQPAKLEDSAVYLCASSLAGNTEAFFGQGTRLTVV.

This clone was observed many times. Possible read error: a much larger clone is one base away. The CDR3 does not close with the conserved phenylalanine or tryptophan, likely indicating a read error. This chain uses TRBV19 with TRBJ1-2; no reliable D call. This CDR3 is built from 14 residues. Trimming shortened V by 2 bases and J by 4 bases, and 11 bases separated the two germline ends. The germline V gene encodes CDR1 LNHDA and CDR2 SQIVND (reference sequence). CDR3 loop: CASSIRLLGYGYTL. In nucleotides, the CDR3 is TGTGCCAGTAGTATACGACTATTGGGCTATGGCTACACCCTC.